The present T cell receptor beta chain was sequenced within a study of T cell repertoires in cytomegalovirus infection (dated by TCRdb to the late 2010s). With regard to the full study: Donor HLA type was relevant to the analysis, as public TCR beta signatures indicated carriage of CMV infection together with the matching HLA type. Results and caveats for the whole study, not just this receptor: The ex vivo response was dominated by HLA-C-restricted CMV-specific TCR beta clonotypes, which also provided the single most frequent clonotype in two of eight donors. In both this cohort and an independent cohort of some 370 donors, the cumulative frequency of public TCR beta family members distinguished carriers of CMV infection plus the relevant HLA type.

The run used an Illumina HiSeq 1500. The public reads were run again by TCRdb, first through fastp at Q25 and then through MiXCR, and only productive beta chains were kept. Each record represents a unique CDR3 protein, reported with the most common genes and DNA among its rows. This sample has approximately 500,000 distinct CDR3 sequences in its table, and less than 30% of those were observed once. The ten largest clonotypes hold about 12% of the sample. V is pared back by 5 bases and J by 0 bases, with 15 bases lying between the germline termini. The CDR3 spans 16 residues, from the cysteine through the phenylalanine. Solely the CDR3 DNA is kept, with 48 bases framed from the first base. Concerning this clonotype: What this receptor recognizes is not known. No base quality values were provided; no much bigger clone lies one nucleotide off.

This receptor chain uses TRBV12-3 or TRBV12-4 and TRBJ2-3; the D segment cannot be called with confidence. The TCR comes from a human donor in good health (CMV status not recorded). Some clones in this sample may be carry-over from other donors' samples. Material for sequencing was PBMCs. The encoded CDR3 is CASSPVKGRSTDTQYF. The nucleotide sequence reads TGTGCCAGCAGTCCCGTTAAGGGTAGAAGCACAGATACGCAGTATTTT.